The 26 T cell receptor beta chains reported below all come from one sample, sequenced in a study of blood T cell repertoires in COVID-19. Here immunoSEQ multiplex PCR was the method, and the copy in TCRdb shows in-frame clones only, minus some. The sample consists of 65,000 to 90,000 clones, approximately 76% of them appearing once. The sequencing input was peripheral blood. The receptor source for this set is a man aged 65-85 years with active or convalescent COVID-19.

The chain combines TRBV24-1 with TRBJ2-7, with D possibly being TRBD1 (5 bases). The CDR3 runs to 13 residues. Germline V lookup: CDR1 KGHDR, CDR2 SFDVKD. The V end was cut by 3 bases, the J end by 6 bases, with 11 bases between. DNA for the CDR3: TGTGCCACCAGTGATCCTGGACACTCCGAGCAGTACTTC. It encodes CATSDPGHSEQYF.

This chain uses TRBV28 with TRBJ1-5; weak D call: TRBD1 (5 bases). The V end lost 6 bases, the J end lost 11 bases, and 23 bases lay between the germline ends. The V gene's germline CDR1 is MDHEN and CDR2 SYDVKM. The CDR3 spans 15 residues. DNA for the CDR3: TGTGCCAGCAGACCAAACTTAGGAGTCATCAGGGCCCAGCATTTT. Its protein is CASRPNLGVIRAQHF.

The rearrangement links TRBV7-9 to TRBJ2-2; D uncertain. Germline V gene data show CDR1 as SEHNR and CDR2 as FQNEAQ (reference sequence). This CDR3 has 15 amino acids. Trimming took 1 base from V and 0 from J, leaving 6 bases between them. The CDR3 here is CASSLGLSNTGELFF. The CDR3 DNA sequence: TGTGCCAGCAGCTTAGGCCTATCGAACACCGGGGAGCTGTTTTTT.

The V call is TRBV28, the J call TRBJ2-7; possibly TRBD2 for D (6 bases). Germline CDR1 MDHEN, CDR2 SYDVKM. The CDR3 is 13 amino acids. The germline V and J ends were trimmed by 4 bases and 12 bases, with 19 bases remaining between them. CDR3 in DNA: TGTGCCAGCAGTTACCCCCTCGGGGGTATAAGGTACTTC. This codes for CASSYPLGGIRYF.

The chain is built from TRBV28 and TRBJ1-6; D may be TRBD1 (5 bases). CDR1 MDHEN and CDR2 SYDVKM come from the germline V gene. The CDR3 has 14 residues. V lost 5 bases, J lost 12 bases, and 17 bases lay in between. The DNA for the CDR3 is TGTGCCAGCAGTCCCCAGGACAAGGAGGGACCCCTCCACTTT. Translating it yields CASSPQDKEGPLHF.

This clone was observed a few times. The chain is built from TRBV6-2 or TRBV6-3 and TRBJ2-7; D not resolved. Germline V gene lookup returns CDR1 MNHEY and CDR2 SVGEGT. Deletions cut 5 bases from V and 4 bases from J, with 12 bases between. The CDR3 has 13 amino acids. CDR3 sequence (DNA): TGTGCCAGCAGTCTCCTCCACAAGTACGAGCAGTACTTC. Translating gives CASSLLHKYEQYF.

V gene TRBV6-6 combines with J gene TRBJ2-3, with TRBD1 as a possible D gene (9 bases). CDR1 is MNHNY and CDR2 is SVGAGI in the germline V gene (reference sequence). The CDR3 has 15 residues. Deletions cut 5 bases from V and 6 bases from J, with 18 bases between. This CDR3 is CASSNTGGGGDTQYF. The CDR3 nucleotides read TGTGCCAGCAGTAACACAGGGGGCGGGGGGGATACGCAGTATTTT.

The CDR3 DNA sequence: TGTGCCAGCACTTTGGGACTTATCTACAATGAGCAGTTCTTC. Amino acids: CASTLGLIYNEQFF. The chain uses TRBV2 and TRBJ2-1, with D tentatively TRBD2 (6 bases). In germline, CDR1 is SNHLY, CDR2 FYNNEI. Trimming took off 7 bases at V and 3 bases at J, with 13 bases between the two ends. The CDR3 has 14 amino acids. Drawing the rest from reference TRBV2 and TRBJ2-1, the complete variable domain is EPEVTQTPSHQVTQMGQEVILRCVPISNHLYFYWYRQILGQKVEFLVSFYNNEISEKSEIFDDQFSVERPDGSNFTLKIRSTKLEDSAMYFCASTLGLIYNEQFFGPGTRLTVL.

The chain joins TRBV7-2 to TRBJ1-3, with no clear D. CDR1 SGHTA and CDR2 FQGNSA come from the germline V gene. The CDR3 is 14 amino acids. V lost 6 bases to trimming and J lost 0 bases, with 9 bases between them. DNA for the CDR3: TGTGCCAGCAGTCTGCCACTCTCTGGAAACACCATATATTTT. It codes for CASSLPLSGNTIYF.

The chain links TRBV5-1 to TRBJ2-3; unclear D gene. Trimming removed 7 bases at V and 5 bases at J, with 11 bases between. This CDR3 region has 12 residues. The germline V gene encodes CDR1 SGHRS and CDR2 YFSETQ. In DNA form, the CDR3 reads TGCGCCAGCCCGCGACTCGAAGATACGCAGTATTTT. Its translation: CASPRLEDTQYF. The variable domain in full, with the rest retrieved from reference TRBV5-1 and TRBJ2-3, is KAGVTQTPRYLIKTRGQQVTLSCSPISGHRSVSWYQQTPGQGLQFLFEYFSETQRNKGNFPGRFSGRQFSNSRSEMNVSTLELGDSALYLCASPRLEDTQYFGPGTRLTVL.

This CDR3 is CATSDDRGRGGYTF. In DNA, the CDR3 is TGTGCCACCAGTGATGACAGGGGGCGCGGTGGCTACACCTTC. V gene TRBV24-1 combines with J gene TRBJ1-2, with 10 positions matching TRBD1. CDR1 KGHDR and CDR2 SFDVKD come from the germline V gene. The CDR3 runs 14 residues. Trimming removed 3 bases from V and 7 bases from J; junction bases left unmatched: 4.

This clone was seen only once. This sequence joins TRBV11-3 and TRBJ2-2; D possibly corresponds to TRBD1 (5 bases). The CDR3 has 16 residues. Deletions cut 3 bases from V and 4 bases from J, with 15 bases between. Germline CDR1 SGHNT, CDR2 YENEEA. CDR3 region: CASSFSGPSGTGELFF. In DNA, the CDR3 is TGTGCCAGCAGCTTCTCAGGGCCCTCGGGCACCGGGGAGCTGTTTTTT.

The V call is TRBV7-6, the J call TRBJ2-1; maybe TRBD2 (7 bases). CDR3 length: 15 amino acids. The V end was cut by 2 bases, the J end by 7 bases, with 15 bases between. Per the germline V gene, CDR1 is SGHVS and CDR2 is FNYEAQ. The CDR3 sequence is CASSLNAGAGNEQFF. CDR3 nucleotide sequence: TGTGCCAGCAGCTTAAACGCGGGGGCAGGGAATGAGCAGTTCTTC. Full variable domain (remainder filled in from reference TRBV7-6 and TRBJ2-1): GAGVSQSPRYKVTKRGQDVALRCDPISGHVSLYWYRQALGQGPEFLTYFNYEAQQDKSGLPNDRFSAERPEGSISTLTIQRTEQRDSAMYRCASSLNAGAGNEQFFGPGTRLTVL.

The genes are TRBV4-1 and TRBJ1-5; TRBD1 matches at 8 bases. The germline gives CDR1 MGHRA, CDR2 YSYEKL. The CDR3 consists of 15 residues. With V trimmed by 6 bases and J by 0 bases, 4 bases remained unmatched. The CDR3 bases are TGCGCCAGCAGTTTACAGGGGGATAGCAATCAGCCCCAGCATTTT. Translation gives CASSLQGDSNQPQHF.

This clone was observed a handful of times. The V gene is TRBV29-1, the J gene TRBJ2-7; D may be TRBD1 (5 bases). The V and J ends lost 2 bases and 3 bases respectively, with 8 bases between them. Germline assignment: CDR1 SQVTM and CDR2 ANQGSEA. The CDR3 covers 12 residues. As DNA, the CDR3 is TGCAGCGTTGAATGGGGCAGCTACGAGCAGTACTTC. Its protein is CSVEWGSYEQYF.

The chain employs TRBV5-4 and TRBJ1-2, with D possibly matching TRBD1 (6 bases). V was pared by 3 bases and J by 4 bases, with 28 bases between. CDR1 and CDR2 (germline): SGHNT, YYREEE (reference sequence). The CDR3 sequence is 19 residues long. CDR3 in amino acids: CASSSAMGAGPSSLYGYTF. The DNA of the CDR3 is TGTGCCAGCAGCTCTGCCATGGGGGCAGGGCCCTCGTCACTCTATGGCTACACCTTC.

The V gene is TRBV5-5, the J gene TRBJ1-3, with 7 bases identical to TRBD1. This CDR3 has 14 amino acids. V trimming: 0 bases; J trimming: 11 bases; junction bases outside the gene matches: 8. Germline V gene lookup returns CDR1 SGHKS and CDR2 YYEKEE (reference sequence). The DNA of the CDR3 is TGTGCCAGCAGCTTGGGTACAGGGGTACTCTCCATATATTTT. Its protein product is CASSLGTGVLSIYF.

This chain links TRBV28 with TRBJ1-4; possible D gene TRBD1, 5 bases. Trimming took 7 bases from V and 4 from J, leaving 13 bases between them. This CDR3 has 14 residues. The V gene's germline CDR1 is MDHEN and CDR2 SYDVKM. The CDR3, as DNA: TGTGCCAGCACCGGGTCAGGGTATAATGAAAAACTGTTTTTT. It encodes CASTGSGYNEKLFF.

The gene calls are TRBV18 and TRBJ1-2, with D tentatively TRBD1 (6 bases). The CDR3 has 15 residues. Germline loops: CDR1 KGHSH, CDR2 LQKENI. Trimming removed 0 bases from V and 7 bases from J, with 15 bases in between. The CDR3 sequence is CASSPPGQQSFGYTF. CDR3 sequence (DNA): TGTGCCAGCTCACCACCTGGACAGCAGTCTTTTGGCTACACCTTC.

This rearrangement joins TRBV10-1 to TRBJ1-3; 7 nucleotides agree with TRBD1. This CDR3 is built from 15 residues. Germline loops: CDR1 WNHNN, CDR2 SYGVQD (reference sequence). Unmatched junction bases numbered 4, after V lost 5 bases and J lost 0 bases. CDR3 coding DNA: TGCGCCAGCAGTTCCGGGACAGACTCTGGAAACACCATATATTTT. Translated, it gives CASSSGTDSGNTIYF.

This clone was seen a few times. The chain combines TRBV5-5 with TRBJ1-3; D is unclear. The V and J ends lost 0 bases and 0 bases respectively, with 4 bases between them. CDR1 and CDR2 from the germline V gene are SGHKS and YYEKEE (reference sequence). This CDR3 is 14 amino acids long. CDR3 residues: CASSLDNSGNTIYF. CDR3 DNA sequence: TGTGCCAGCAGCTTGGACAACTCTGGAAACACCATATATTTT.

This sequence joins TRBV2 and TRBJ1-3; no definite D call. The ends were cut back, 6 bases at V and 3 bases at J, with 12 bases in the middle. The CDR3 totals 14 residues. Germline V CDR1 and CDR2: SNHLY, FYNNEI. CDR3: CASRVRVDGNTIYF. The CDR3 nucleotides are TGTGCCAGCAGGGTCCGGGTAGATGGAAACACCATATATTTT.

The gene calls are TRBV7-9 and TRBJ2-2; 8 bases align to TRBD2. Looked up from germline, CDR1 is SEHNR and CDR2 is FQNEAQ (reference sequence). V was clipped by 5 bases and J by 7 bases; unmatched bases: 9. There are 15 residues in the CDR3. The CDR3 region is CASSLGTRRDGELFF. The CDR3 DNA sequence: TGTGCCAGCAGCCTGGGGACTAGAAGGGACGGGGAGCTGTTTTTT.

This clone was detected only a few times. The V and J genes are TRBV19 and TRBJ2-5; no clear D gene. Trimming pared 3 bases from V and 4 bases from J, leaving 12 bases between. Germline V gene lookup returns CDR1 LNHDA and CDR2 SQIVND (reference sequence). The CDR3 loop spans 14 amino acids. The CDR3 coding sequence is TGTGCCAGTAGTATGTCCGCCAGCGCAGAGACCCAGTACTTC. It yields the protein CASSMSASAETQYF.

This chain connects TRBV24-1 to TRBJ2-7; 10 nucleotides line up with TRBD2. Trimming removed 7 bases from V and 1 base from J; junction bases left unmatched: 18. The CDR3 covers 19 residues. CDR1 KGHDR and CDR2 SFDVKD come from the germline V gene. CDR3 coding DNA: TGTGCCACCAGCCGAACTAAGGAATTAGCGGGGGGTGATTCCTACGAGCAGTACTTC. Protein product: CATSRTKELAGGDSYEQYF.

The CDR3 spells CASSPPGQGWRLFF. The DNA for the CDR3 is TGTGCCAGCAGTCCACCGGGACAGGGGTGGCGGCTGTTTTTT. The V and J genes are TRBV4-2 and TRBJ2-2; 10 bases map to TRBD1. This CDR3 has 14 residues. From germline, CDR1 is LGHNA and CDR2 YNFKEQ. Losses at the gene ends were 6 bases for V and 13 bases for J; bases not matched to a gene: 11.